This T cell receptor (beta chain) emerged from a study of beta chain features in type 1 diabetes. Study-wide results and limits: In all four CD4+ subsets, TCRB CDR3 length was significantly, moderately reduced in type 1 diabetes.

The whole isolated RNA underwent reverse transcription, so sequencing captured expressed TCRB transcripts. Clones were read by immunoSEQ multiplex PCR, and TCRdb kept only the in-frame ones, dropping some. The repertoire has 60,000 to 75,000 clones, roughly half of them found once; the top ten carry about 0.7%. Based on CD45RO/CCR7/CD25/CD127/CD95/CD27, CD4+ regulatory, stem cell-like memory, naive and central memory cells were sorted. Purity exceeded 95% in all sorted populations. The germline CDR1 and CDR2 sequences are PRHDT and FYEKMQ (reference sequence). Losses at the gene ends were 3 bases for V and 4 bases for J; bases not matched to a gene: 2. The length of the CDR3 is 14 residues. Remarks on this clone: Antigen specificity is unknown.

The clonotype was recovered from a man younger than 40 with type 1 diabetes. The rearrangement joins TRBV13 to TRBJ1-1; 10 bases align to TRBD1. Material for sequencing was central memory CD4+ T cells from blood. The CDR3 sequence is CASSFRTGGTEAFF. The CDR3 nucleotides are TGTGCCAGCAGCTTTAGGACAGGGGGCACTGAAGCTTTCTTT. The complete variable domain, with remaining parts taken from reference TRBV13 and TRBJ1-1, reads AAGVIQSPRHLIKEKRETATLKCYPIPRHDTVYWYQQGPGQDPQFLISFYEKMQSDKGSIPDRFSAQQFSDYHSELNMSSLELGDSALYFCASSFRTGGTEAFFGQGTRLTVV.